This is a list of T cell receptor beta chains from one sample in a study of molecular identifiers for immune sequencing clone quantification. TCRdb fed the PCR reads into MiXCR, producing one record per CDR3 protein. The table shows under 600,000 distinct CDR3 sequences, with around 25% occurring only once. Sequencing was performed on naive CD8+ T cells from blood, with Jurkat cell RNA spiked in. These receptors all come from a human donor in good health. Some libraries in this study had Jurkat cell RNA spiked in. Both conserved end residues are part of each CDR3. The D gene is left open where the match is weak.

CSARMAGGPYEQYF	TRBJ2-7	TRBD2	TRBV20-1
CASSLVVGPDTQYF	TRBJ2-3	.	TRBV7-9
CSVEWGDDEQFF	TRBJ2-1	.	TRBV29-1
CASSAQIPDTQYF	TRBJ2-3	.	TRBV6-2/TRBV6-3
CASSWTARNTEAFF	TRBJ1-1	.	TRBV27
CSVADRLTSYEQYF	TRBJ2-7	.	TRBV29-1
CASRNRQLYEQYF	TRBJ2-7	.	TRBV6-2/TRBV6-3
CASSTGTAAYEQYF	TRBJ2-7	TRBD1	TRBV12-3/TRBV12-4
CASSEAHLRDEQYF	TRBJ2-7	.	TRBV2
CASSRANTEAFF	TRBJ1-1	.	TRBV6-5
CSVPDTQYF	TRBJ2-3	.	TRBV29-1
CASSSAWLQETQYF	TRBJ2-5	.	TRBV12-3/TRBV12-4
CASSPPASSTQHF	.	.	TRBV7-9
CVSTSQETQYF	TRBJ2-5	.	TRBV6-2/TRBV6-3
CASSELSLSNQPQHF	TRBJ1-5	.	TRBV6-1
CASSYLAGATLGYNEQFF	TRBJ2-1	TRBD2	TRBV5-1
CASSQDLRHSSYNEQFF	TRBJ2-1	.	TRBV4-3
CASSYRGKQGRPADTQYF	TRBJ2-3	.	TRBV6-2/TRBV6-3
CASSPSPESSYEQYF	TRBJ2-7	.	TRBV18
CASSYGGSADTQYF	TRBJ2-3	.	TRBV6-5
CASSLAGRQPYEQYF	TRBJ2-7	.	TRBV7-6
CASSSIGLAATEAFF	TRBJ1-1	.	TRBV5-6
CASSLWSGGGNEQFF	TRBJ2-1	TRBD2	TRBV27
CSGRISYEQYF	TRBJ2-7	.	TRBV29-1
CATSDLLTNTGELFF	TRBJ2-2	.	TRBV24-1
CNVILGKQFF	TRBJ2-1	.	TRBV20-1
CASSQGQPSIQPQHF	TRBJ1-5	.	TRBV16
CASSIGALAFF	TRBJ1-1	.	TRBV19
CASSFGPKSDTEAFF	TRBJ1-1	.	TRBV5-1
CSARDGAASSYEQYF	TRBJ2-7	.	TRBV20-1
CASSPGTPGGTEAFF	TRBJ1-1	.	TRBV7-3
CASSSRDRVHEQYF	TRBJ2-7	TRBD1	TRBV6-5
CASSSIKTAPYEQYF	TRBJ2-7	.	TRBV14
CSAREGFNSNQPQHF	TRBJ1-5	.	TRBV20-1
CASSSLEWRTTEPQYF	TRBJ2-5	.	TRBV7-9
CASSFRLYGTDTQYF	TRBJ2-3	.	TRBV11-1
CASGLTQGQGLPGELFF	TRBJ2-2	TRBD1	TRBV12-5
CSAREESYEQYF	TRBJ2-7	.	TRBV20-1
CSAGGQGPNTEAFF	TRBJ1-1	TRBD1	TRBV20-1
CASSQGGRLGGVETQYF	TRBJ2-5	.	TRBV3-1
CASSSTGTADEKLFF	TRBJ1-4	TRBD1	TRBV5-3
CASSYSLAEAFF	TRBJ1-1	.	TRBV6-2/TRBV6-3
CATSRDRQSNTEAFF	TRBJ1-1	.	TRBV15
CASSFGVDQPQHF	TRBJ1-5	.	TRBV6-5
CASGQDRAQETQYF	TRBJ2-5	.	TRBV28
CASSQDRGRYYEQYF	TRBJ2-7	.	TRBV4-3